This passage covers 8 T cell receptor beta chains from one sample sequenced in a study of T cells in Graves' hyperthyroidism and ophthalmopathy. There were TCR beta CDR3 regions amplified from RNA transcripts. In the first-round RT-PCR of the TCR CDR3, the HTBI primer set was used. TCRdb recomputed calls from the multiplex PCR reads with MiXCR, one row per CDR3 protein. The table lists some 50,000 distinct CDR3 sequences, around half of them singletons. Sequencing used blood. These receptors all come from a woman between 45 and 60 years old with Graves' ophthalmopathy.

This clonotype came up once. At one end the junction does not follow the germline gene, possibly because of a read error. The chain links TRBV20-1 to TRBJ1-1; possibly TRBD1 for D (5 bases). CDR1 DFQATT and CDR2 SNEGSKA come from the germline V gene (reference sequence). CDR3 length: 15 residues. CDR3: CGAHRDGRPNTEAFF. Written as DNA, the CDR3 is TGCGGTGCTCACCGGGACGGCCGACCGAACACTGAAGCTTTCTTT.

This clonotype was recorded at least ten times. The rearrangement uses TRBV20-1 and TRBJ2-1, with 7 bases aligning to TRBD2. Germline V gives CDR1 DFQATT, CDR2 SNEGSKA (reference sequence). The CDR3 consists of 15 residues. The trim removed 0 bases at V and 7 bases at J, leaving 9 bases unmatched. CDR3 nucleotides: TGCAGTGCTAGAGATCGAAGGCGGGGGTTTAATGAGCAGTTCTTC. Translation gives CSARDRRRGFNEQFF.

This clonotype was picked up many times. This chain connects TRBV29-1 to TRBJ1-1, with D unclear. V was shortened by 7 bases and J by 3 bases, with 15 bases between the two germline ends. Looked up from germline, CDR1 is SQVTM and CDR2 is ANQGSEA. This CDR3 contains 13 residues. The CDR3 loop is CSGLGLLDTEAFF. CDR3 in DNA: TGCAGCGGGCTGGGTTTGTTGGACACTGAAGCTTTCTTT.

Many counts were recorded for this clonotype. J is TRBJ2-1 and V is TRBV9; tentative D call: TRBD1 (5 bases). The V end was cut by 4 bases, the J end by 2 bases, with 16 bases between. Germline CDR1 and CDR2: SGDLS and YYNGEE. The CDR3 is 16 residues long. CDR3 in DNA: TGTGCCAGCAGCCCAAGACAGCCCCTTGCCTACAATGAGCAGTTCTTC. It codes for CASSPRQPLAYNEQFF.

About this clonotype: Likely a read error: the CDR3 ends without its conserved phenylalanine or tryptophan. The V gene is TRBV28, the J gene TRBJ1-1, with 10 bases identical to TRBD1. The CDR3 has 14 residues. V shed 5 bases, J shed 5 bases, and the junction held 5 bases outside the gene matches. CDR1 and CDR2 from the germline V gene are MDHEN and SYDVKM. Here the CDR3 DNA reads TGTGCCAGCAGTACGACAGGGGGCGCGACTGAAGCTTTCTGT. Translation: CASSTTGGATEAFC.

This clonotype was detected many times. The chain is built from TRBV3-1 and TRBJ2-7, with 11 bases aligning to TRBD1. The germline V gene has CDR1 LGHDT and CDR2 YNNKEL (reference sequence). The junction had 5 bases not matched to a gene; V was cut back by 3 bases and J by 4 bases. CDR3 size: 15 residues. The CDR3 DNA sequence: TGTGCCAGCAGCCACACCGGGACAGGGGGATACGAGCAGTACTTC. Translating it yields CASSHTGTGGYEQYF.

This clonotype rates as medium-sized (0.01 to 0.1%). The J gene is TRBJ2-7, the V gene TRBV15, with no clear D. Trimming left V 0 bases short and J 3 bases short, with 3 bases between. CDR3 length equals 12 residues. Germline CDR1 is LNHNV and CDR2 is YYDKDF (reference sequence). This CDR3 reads CATSRDYYEQYF. The CDR3 nucleotides read TGTGCCACCAGCAGAGATTACTACGAGCAGTACTTC.

This clonotype was detected ten times or more. This CDR3 is CASSPRTSGRGEQFF. For the CDR3, the DNA is TGCGCCAGCAGCCCGAGGACTAGCGGGAGAGGTGAGCAGTTCTTC. The chain recombines TRBV4-1 with TRBJ2-1; 13 nucleotides match TRBD2. The CDR3 spans 15 residues. Germline-derived CDR1 and CDR2 are MGHRA and YSYEKL. The V gene end was trimmed by 4 bases and the J gene end by 9 bases; junction bases not matched to a gene: 6.